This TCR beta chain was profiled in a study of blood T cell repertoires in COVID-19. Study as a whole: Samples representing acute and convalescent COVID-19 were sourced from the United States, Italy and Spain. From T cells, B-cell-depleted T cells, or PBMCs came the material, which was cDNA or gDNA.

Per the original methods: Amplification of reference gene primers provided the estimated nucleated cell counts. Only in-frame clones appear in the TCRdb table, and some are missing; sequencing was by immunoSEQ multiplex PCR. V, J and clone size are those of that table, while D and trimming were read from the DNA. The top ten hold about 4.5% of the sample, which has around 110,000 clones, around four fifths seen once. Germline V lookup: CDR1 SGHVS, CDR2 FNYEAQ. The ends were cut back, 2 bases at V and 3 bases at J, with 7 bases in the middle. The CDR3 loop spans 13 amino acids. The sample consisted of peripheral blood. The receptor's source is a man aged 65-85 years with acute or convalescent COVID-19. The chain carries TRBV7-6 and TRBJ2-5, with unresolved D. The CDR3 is CASSLTPKETQYF. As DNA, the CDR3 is TGTGCCAGCAGCTTAACGCCTAAAGAGACCCAGTACTTC.